These T cell receptor beta chains were read from a single sample in a study of blood T cell repertoires in COVID-19. The table came from immunoSEQ multiplex PCR; TCRdb's copy has only in-frame clones and leaves some out. The sample has roughly 100,000 clones, roughly two thirds seen once. Sequencing input: peripheral blood. Source of these receptors: a man older than 75 with acute or convalescent COVID-19. Both conserved end residues are part of each CDR3. The order of the fields is clone size, D gene, V gene, J gene, CDR3 protein, CDR3 DNA. The D gene is left open where the match is weak. Clone sizes are given selectively: once, few, many, or a class where the clone is expanded.

clone_size: few; d_call: NA; v_call: TRBV11-2; j_call: TRBJ1-1; cdr3_aa: CASSLPQGLNTEAFF; cdr3_nt: TGTGCCAGCAGCCTGCCGCAGGGGCTGAACACTGAAGCTTTCTTT
clone_size: NA; d_call: TRBD2; v_call: TRBV6-2/TRBV6-3; j_call: TRBJ2-3; cdr3_aa: CASSYAVSGGADTQYF; cdr3_nt: TGTGCCAGCAGTTACGCGGTTAGCGGGGGGGCAGATACGCAGTATTTT
clone_size: once; d_call: TRBD1; v_call: TRBV18; j_call: TRBJ1-1; cdr3_aa: CASSEGGGSTF; cdr3_nt: TGTGCCAGCTCAGAAGGAGGGGGCTCTACCTTT
clone_size: once; d_call: TRBD1; v_call: TRBV29-1; j_call: TRBJ1-1; cdr3_aa: CSAVQGMNTEAFF; cdr3_nt: TGCAGCGCAGTACAGGGGATGAACACTGAAGCTTTCTTT
clone_size: NA; d_call: TRBD2; v_call: TRBV5-1; j_call: TRBJ2-1; cdr3_aa: CASSLGWTSGNNEQFF; cdr3_nt: TGCGCCAGCAGCTTGGGATGGACTAGCGGAAACAATGAGCAGTTCTTC
clone_size: NA; d_call: TRBD2; v_call: TRBV2; j_call: TRBJ2-1; cdr3_aa: CASSERMGGSYNEQFF; cdr3_nt: TGTGCCAGCAGTGAAAGGATGGGGGGGTCCTACAATGAGCAGTTCTTC
clone_size: NA; d_call: TRBD2; v_call: TRBV19; j_call: TRBJ2-5; cdr3_aa: CASSNLAGGETQYF; cdr3_nt: TGTGCCAGTAGTAACCTAGCGGGAGGAGAGACCCAGTACTTC
clone_size: NA; d_call: TRBD1; v_call: TRBV2; j_call: TRBJ2-1; cdr3_aa: CASDRDAYNEQFF; cdr3_nt: TGTGCCAGCGACAGGGACGCCTACAATGAGCAGTTCTTC
clone_size: many; d_call: TRBD1; v_call: TRBV6-2/TRBV6-3; j_call: TRBJ1-1; cdr3_aa: CASSRDRVNTEAFF; cdr3_nt: TGTGCCAGCAGTCGGGACAGGGTGAACACTGAAGCTTTCTTT
clone_size: NA; d_call: TRBD1; v_call: TRBV18; j_call: TRBJ2-1; cdr3_aa: CASSPNRGQYNEQFF; cdr3_nt: TGTGCCAGCTCACCAAACAGGGGGCAATACAATGAGCAGTTCTTC
clone_size: once; d_call: NA; v_call: TRBV6-5; j_call: TRBJ1-1; cdr3_aa: CASSSGALTEAFF; cdr3_nt: TGTGCCAGCAGTTCAGGGGCGTTGACTGAAGCTTTCTTT
clone_size: NA; d_call: TRBD1; v_call: TRBV13; j_call: TRBJ1-3; cdr3_aa: CASSHIQGGGNTIYF; cdr3_nt: TGTGCCAGCAGCCACATCCAGGGGGGCGGAAACACCATATATTTT
clone_size: NA; d_call: TRBD2; v_call: TRBV5-1; j_call: TRBJ2-5; cdr3_aa: CASSLEASGSSETQYF; cdr3_nt: TGCGCCAGCAGCTTGGAGGCTAGCGGGAGCTCTGAGACCCAGTACTTC
clone_size: NA; d_call: TRBD2; v_call: TRBV6-2/TRBV6-3; j_call: TRBJ2-1; cdr3_aa: CASSETGLAGAAPGYNEQFF; cdr3_nt: TGTGCCAGCAGCGAGACGGGACTAGCGGGAGCCGCGCCCGGGTACAATGAGCAGTTCTTC
clone_size: NA; d_call: TRBD2; v_call: TRBV11-2; j_call: TRBJ2-7; cdr3_aa: CANSLVNRAGPEQYF; cdr3_nt: TGTGCCAACAGCTTGGTTAATCGAGCGGGACCGGAGCAGTACTTC
clone_size: NA; d_call: TRBD1; v_call: TRBV6-1; j_call: TRBJ2-7; cdr3_aa: CASSEATGQGAGEQYF; cdr3_nt: TGTGCCAGCAGTGAAGCAACAGGACAGGGGGCGGGTGAGCAGTACTTC
clone_size: NA; d_call: TRBD2; v_call: TRBV9; j_call: TRBJ2-7; cdr3_aa: CASSARAGETYEQYF; cdr3_nt: TGTGCCAGCAGCGCCCGAGCGGGGGAGACTTACGAGCAGTACTTC
clone_size: once; d_call: NA; v_call: TRBV19; j_call: TRBJ2-1; cdr3_aa: CASSIGRDREQFF; cdr3_nt: TGTGCCAGTAGTATAGGGAGGGACCGTGAGCAGTTCTTC
clone_size: NA; d_call: NA; v_call: TRBV6-5; j_call: TRBJ1-2; cdr3_aa: CASSSSRQGSDYGYTF; cdr3_nt: TGTGCCAGCAGTTCCAGCCGTCAGGGTTCGGACTATGGCTACACCTTC
clone_size: NA; d_call: NA; v_call: TRBV7-6; j_call: TRBJ2-3; cdr3_aa: CASSFSLGTDTQYF; cdr3_nt: TGTGCCAGCAGCTTTTCACTAGGCACAGATACGCAGTATTTT
clone_size: NA; d_call: TRBD2; v_call: TRBV3-1/TRBV3-2; j_call: TRBJ2-7; cdr3_aa: CASSLRAGGSYEQYF; cdr3_nt: TGTGCCAGCAGCCTTAGGGCGGGAGGTTCCTACGAGCAGTACTTC
clone_size: NA; d_call: NA; v_call: TRBV19; j_call: TRBJ2-1; cdr3_aa: CASSISGVPGLYEQFF; cdr3_nt: TGTGCCAGTAGTATATCGGGAGTACCGGGTCTGTATGAGCAGTTCTTC
clone_size: NA; d_call: TRBD2; v_call: TRBV9; j_call: TRBJ2-1; cdr3_aa: CASSVVGLGFDEQFF; cdr3_nt: TGTGCCAGCAGCGTAGTGGGACTAGGGTTCGATGAGCAGTTCTTC
clone_size: NA; d_call: NA; v_call: TRBV30; j_call: TRBJ1-5; cdr3_aa: CAWSGQIYQPQHF; cdr3_nt: TGTGCCTGGAGCGGACAGATATATCAGCCCCAGCATTTT
clone_size: NA; d_call: NA; v_call: TRBV21-1; j_call: TRBJ1-1; cdr3_aa: CASSKVGGNTEAFF; cdr3_nt: TGTGCCAGCAGCAAAGTCGGCGGGAACACTGAAGCTTTCTTT
clone_size: NA; d_call: NA; v_call: TRBV7-6; j_call: TRBJ2-1; cdr3_aa: CASSLGRTGVWSYNEQFF; cdr3_nt: TGTGCCAGCAGCTTAGGTAGGACGGGGGTTTGGTCCTACAATGAGCAGTTCTTC
clone_size: NA; d_call: TRBD2; v_call: TRBV9; j_call: TRBJ2-1; cdr3_aa: CASSVGTGLAHNEQFF; cdr3_nt: TGTGCCAGCAGCGTAGGCACGGGACTAGCGCATAATGAGCAGTTCTTC
clone_size: NA; d_call: NA; v_call: TRBV4-2; j_call: TRBJ1-4; cdr3_aa: CASSQVAAGPNEKLFF; cdr3_nt: TGTGCCAGCAGCCAAGTGGCGGCGGGACCTAATGAAAAACTGTTTTTT
clone_size: NA; d_call: NA; v_call: TRBV4-2; j_call: TRBJ2-7; cdr3_aa: CASSQGLTEVAEQYF; cdr3_nt: TGTGCCAGCAGCCAAGGCCTTACAGAAGTGGCCGAGCAGTACTTC
clone_size: NA; d_call: NA; v_call: TRBV3-1/TRBV3-2; j_call: TRBJ2-2; cdr3_aa: CASSPKDFNTGELFF; cdr3_nt: TGTGCCAGCAGCCCAAAGGACTTCAACACCGGGGAGCTGTTTTTT
clone_size: NA; d_call: TRBD2; v_call: TRBV27; j_call: TRBJ2-5; cdr3_aa: CASSLYSSGSYTGTQYF; cdr3_nt: TGTGCCAGCAGTTTATATTCTAGCGGGTCCTACACCGGGACCCAGTACTTC
clone_size: NA; d_call: NA; v_call: TRBV25-1; j_call: TRBJ2-2; cdr3_aa: CASSAGGELFF; cdr3_nt: TGTGCCAGCAGTGCGGGCGGGGAGCTGTTTTTT
clone_size: NA; d_call: TRBD1; v_call: TRBV18; j_call: TRBJ2-7; cdr3_aa: CASSRPGQGTYEQYF; cdr3_nt: TGTGCCAGCTCACGACCGGGACAGGGAACCTACGAGCAGTACTTC
clone_size: NA; d_call: NA; v_call: TRBV6-7; j_call: TRBJ1-4; cdr3_aa: CARRGGEDEKLFF; cdr3_nt: TGTGCCAGGCGAGGGGGAGAGGATGAAAAACTGTTTTTT
clone_size: few; d_call: TRBD2; v_call: TRBV5-6; j_call: TRBJ2-2; cdr3_aa: CASSFGWREFGGELFF; cdr3_nt: TGTGCCAGCAGCTTTGGGTGGCGGGAGTTTGGCGGGGAGCTGTTTTTT
clone_size: NA; d_call: NA; v_call: TRBV6-5; j_call: TRBJ2-7; cdr3_aa: CASSLQGYSYEQYF; cdr3_nt: TGTGCCAGCAGTCTACAGGGTTACTCCTACGAGCAGTACTTC
clone_size: NA; d_call: TRBD2; v_call: TRBV30; j_call: TRBJ2-5; cdr3_aa: CAWAAGGYQETQYF; cdr3_nt: TGTGCCTGGGCAGCGGGGGGGTACCAAGAGACCCAGTACTTC
clone_size: NA; d_call: TRBD2; v_call: TRBV28; j_call: TRBJ2-1; cdr3_aa: CASSLSGRINEQFF; cdr3_nt: TGTGCCAGCAGTTTATCCGGGAGGATAAATGAGCAGTTCTTC
clone_size: NA; d_call: NA; v_call: TRBV7-9; j_call: TRBJ2-7; cdr3_aa: CASSLDVRGSEQYF; cdr3_nt: TGTGCCAGCAGCTTAGACGTCAGGGGCAGCGAGCAGTACTTC
clone_size: few; d_call: TRBD1; v_call: TRBV11-1; j_call: TRBJ2-3; cdr3_aa: CASSLTGGYTDTQYF; cdr3_nt: TGTGCCAGCAGCCTTACAGGGGGCTACACAGATACGCAGTATTTT
clone_size: NA; d_call: TRBD2; v_call: TRBV25-1; j_call: TRBJ2-2; cdr3_aa: CASSEASGTNTGELFF; cdr3_nt: TGTGCCAGCAGTGAAGCTAGCGGGACGAACACCGGGGAGCTGTTTTTT
clone_size: NA; d_call: NA; v_call: TRBV27; j_call: TRBJ2-7; cdr3_aa: CASRSGRNPLYEQYF; cdr3_nt: TGTGCCAGCAGGTCAGGTCGCAACCCCCTATACGAGCAGTACTTC
clone_size: NA; d_call: NA; v_call: TRBV10-3; j_call: TRBJ1-2; cdr3_aa: CAISGGQGGGYTF; cdr3_nt: TGTGCCATCAGCGGGGGGCAGGGCGGTGGCTACACCTTC
clone_size: many; d_call: NA; v_call: TRBV7-6; j_call: TRBJ1-6; cdr3_aa: CASSSGMSSPLHF; cdr3_nt: TGTGCCAGCAGTTCAGGGATGAGTTCACCCCTCCACTTT
clone_size: NA; d_call: NA; v_call: TRBV4-3; j_call: TRBJ2-2; cdr3_aa: CASSQEKGEGLGNTGELFF; cdr3_nt: TGCGCCAGCAGCCAAGAAAAGGGGGAAGGATTGGGGAACACCGGGGAGCTGTTTTTT
clone_size: NA; d_call: NA; v_call: TRBV6-6; j_call: TRBJ1-4; cdr3_aa: CASRDGNNEKLFF; cdr3_nt: TGTGCCAGCAGGGACGGGAATAATGAAAAACTGTTTTTT
clone_size: few; d_call: TRBD2; v_call: TRBV19; j_call: TRBJ2-1; cdr3_aa: CASSIGTINEQFF; cdr3_nt: TGTGCCAGTAGTATTGGGACTATTAATGAGCAGTTCTTC
clone_size: NA; d_call: NA; v_call: TRBV5-1; j_call: TRBJ2-2; cdr3_aa: CASSLKQGTGELFF; cdr3_nt: TGCGCCAGCAGCTTGAAGCAGGGAACCGGGGAGCTGTTTTTT
clone_size: NA; d_call: TRBD2; v_call: TRBV6-5; j_call: TRBJ2-1; cdr3_aa: CASVSLAGGVNEQFF; cdr3_nt: TGTGCCAGCGTTTCTCTAGCGGGAGGGGTGAATGAGCAGTTCTTC
clone_size: NA; d_call: TRBD1; v_call: TRBV6-2/TRBV6-3; j_call: TRBJ1-5; cdr3_aa: CASSYSETGFHQPQHF; cdr3_nt: TGTGCCAGCAGTTACTCGGAGACAGGGTTCCATCAGCCCCAGCATTTT
clone_size: large; d_call: TRBD2; v_call: TRBV7-9; j_call: TRBJ2-5; cdr3_aa: CASSAPKGTSALWSQYF; cdr3_nt: TGTGCCAGCAGCGCGCCAAAAGGGACTAGCGCCCTGTGGTCCCAGTACTTC
clone_size: NA; d_call: TRBD1; v_call: TRBV5-1; j_call: TRBJ1-1; cdr3_aa: CASSPQGMSTEAFF; cdr3_nt: TGCGCCAGCAGCCCACAGGGGATGAGCACTGAAGCTTTCTTT
clone_size: few; d_call: TRBD2; v_call: TRBV10-2; j_call: TRBJ2-2; cdr3_aa: CASSKLAGDLIGELFF; cdr3_nt: TGCGCCAGCAGTAAGCTAGCGGGAGACTTAATCGGGGAGCTGTTTTTT
clone_size: NA; d_call: NA; v_call: TRBV10-3; j_call: TRBJ2-1; cdr3_aa: CATLSGSYNEQFF; cdr3_nt: TGTGCCACCCTTTCGGGGAGCTACAATGAGCAGTTCTTC
clone_size: NA; d_call: NA; v_call: TRBV7-2; j_call: TRBJ1-5; cdr3_aa: CASSLHGNQPQHF; cdr3_nt: TGTGCCAGCAGCTTACACGGGAATCAGCCCCAGCATTTT
clone_size: NA; d_call: NA; v_call: TRBV7-9; j_call: TRBJ1-3; cdr3_aa: CASSLVGSHSGNTIYF; cdr3_nt: TGTGCCAGCAGCTTAGTCGGGAGTCACTCTGGAAACACCATATATTTT
clone_size: NA; d_call: NA; v_call: TRBV7-2; j_call: TRBJ1-6; cdr3_aa: CASMKQGAYNSPLHF; cdr3_nt: TGTGCCAGCATGAAACAGGGAGCCTATAATTCACCCCTCCACTTT
clone_size: NA; d_call: NA; v_call: TRBV18; j_call: TRBJ1-5; cdr3_aa: CASSPSGGRNQPQHF; cdr3_nt: TGTGCCAGCTCACCTAGCGGGGGACGCAATCAGCCCCAGCATTTT
clone_size: NA; d_call: TRBD1; v_call: TRBV2; j_call: TRBJ2-7; cdr3_aa: CASTGTGSSYEQYF; cdr3_nt: TGTGCCAGCACCGGGACAGGGAGCTCCTACGAGCAGTACTTC
clone_size: NA; d_call: NA; v_call: TRBV27; j_call: TRBJ1-2; cdr3_aa: CASSLNPARRNYGYTF; cdr3_nt: TGTGCCAGCAGTTTAAACCCTGCGAGGAGAAACTATGGCTACACCTTC